This passage covers 21 T cell receptor beta chains from one sample sequenced in a study of PD-L1 blockade in urothelial cancer. Sequenced by immunoSEQ multiplex PCR; TCRdb stores in-frame clones only, minus some. Counted here are tens of thousands of clones, over 75% occurring once; the ten biggest clones make up roughly 4.5%. The material was PBMCs, obtained around atezolizumab (anti-PD-L1) treatment. The source is a man between 65 and 79 years old with urothelial cancer.

The gene calls are TRBV5-6 and TRBJ1-4; D unclear. CDR3 size: 14 residues. From germline, CDR1 is SGHDT and CDR2 YYEEEE. V was pared by 4 bases and J by 4 bases, with 11 bases between. In nucleotides, the CDR3 is TGTGCCAGCAGCCCTTTACGGGGTAATGAAAAACTGTTTTTT. It yields the protein CASSPLRGNEKLFF. Supplemented by reference TRBV5-6 and TRBJ1-4, the full variable domain reads DAGVTQSPTHLIKTRGQQVTLRCSPKSGHDTVSWYQQALGQGPQFIFQYYEEEERQRGNFPDRFSGHQFPNYSSELNVNALLLGDSALYLCASSPLRGNEKLFFGSGTQLSVL.

The J gene is TRBJ1-5, the V gene TRBV11-2; no firm D call. The CDR3 totals 14 residues. Germline V gene sequence: CDR1 SGHAT, CDR2 FQNNGV. The germline V and J ends were trimmed by 2 bases and 3 bases, with 8 bases remaining between them. The CDR3 loop reads CASSLSQANQPQHF. For the CDR3, the DNA is TGTGCCAGCAGCTTAAGTCAGGCCAATCAGCCCCAGCATTTT.

The chain is built from TRBV5-4 and TRBJ2-1; tentatively, D is TRBD2 (6 bases). V was clipped by 5 bases and J by 9 bases, with 18 bases between them. Germline V gene data show CDR1 as SGHNT and CDR2 as YYREEE (reference sequence). The CDR3 has 14 amino acids. The DNA of the CDR3 is TGTGCCAGCAGTAGGGACTCCACCGACCTTGAGCAGTTCTTC. Translated, it gives CASSRDSTDLEQFF.

This chain joins TRBV30 and TRBJ1-6; D is ambiguous. Trimming pared 4 bases from V and 8 bases from J, leaving 12 bases between. This CDR3 region has 13 residues. Germline CDR1 GTSNPN, CDR2 SVGIG (reference sequence). CDR3 sequence: CAWIGQEDSPLHF. The CDR3 DNA sequence: TGTGCCTGGATTGGTCAGGAGGATTCACCCCTCCACTTT.

V usage is TRBV5-1 and J usage is TRBJ2-1; weak D call: TRBD2 (5 bases). The germline V and J ends were trimmed by 4 bases and 3 bases, with 11 bases remaining between them. The germline V gene encodes CDR1 SGHRS and CDR2 YFSETQ. The CDR3 sequence is 14 residues long. In DNA, the CDR3 is TGCGCCAGCAGCGCCCAGAGCGGCTACAATGAGCAGTTCTTC. It codes for CASSAQSGYNEQFF.

This clone appeared once. The V gene is TRBV30, the J gene TRBJ1-5; D is perhaps TRBD1 (6 bases). Germline CDR1 reads GTSNPN; CDR2 reads SVGIG (reference sequence). This CDR3 has 15 residues. Trimming removed 5 bases from V and 1 base from J, with 15 bases in between. CDR3 DNA sequence: TGTGCCTGGGGGAGGGGACACGGGAGCAATCAGCCCCAGCATTTT. This translates into CAWGRGHGSNQPQHF.

This chain uses TRBV27 with TRBJ1-2; 9 bases are a match to TRBD1. The trim removed 6 bases at V and 8 bases at J, leaving 10 bases unmatched. Germline V gene data show CDR1 as MNHEY and CDR2 as SMNVEV (reference sequence). This CDR3 is built from 14 residues. CDR3 nucleotide sequence: TGTGCCAGCAGACGGACAGGGGTGATGTGGGGCTACACCTTC. This sequence encodes CASRRTGVMWGYTF.

The rearrangement uses TRBV19 and TRBJ2-7, with 11 bases identical to TRBD2. Germline V lookup: CDR1 LNHDA, CDR2 SQIVND (reference sequence). The CDR3 sequence is 15 residues long. The J segment lost 0 bases and the V segment lost 9 bases, leaving 7 bases of the junction unmatched. CDR3 DNA: TGTGCCAGCACCCCGACTAGCGGGACCTCCTACGAGCAGTACTTC. Translation gives CASTPTSGTSYEQYF.

The rearrangement joins TRBV11-2 to TRBJ2-2; 8 bases agree with TRBD2. The germline gives CDR1 SGHAT, CDR2 FQNNGV. CDR3 length: 15 residues. Trimming at V came to 1 base and at J to 3 bases, leaving 1 base not matched to a gene. As DNA, the CDR3 is TGTGCCAGCAGCTTAGTCGGGGGGGACACCGGGGAGCTGTTTTTT. Protein: CASSLVGGDTGELFF.

This sequence joins TRBV30 and TRBJ2-3, with a possible D match to TRBD2 (5 bases). The CDR3 totals 14 residues. Germline V CDR1 and CDR2: GTSNPN, SVGIG (reference sequence). With 4 bases removed from V and 4 bases from J, the gap between germline ends came to 15 bases. The CDR3 bases are TGTGCCTGGATGTCTATTCGGGGTCCAGATACGCAGTATTTT. It specifies CAWMSIRGPDTQYF.

V is TRBV9 and J is TRBJ1-3; perhaps TRBD1 as D (5 bases). Trimming took off 4 bases at V and 0 bases at J, with 14 bases between the two ends. CDR1 is SGDLS, CDR2 YYNGEE, per germline. The CDR3 spans 16 residues. CDR3 sequence: CASSPFDSGSGNTIYF. The CDR3 DNA reads as TGTGCCAGCAGCCCATTTGACAGTGGCTCTGGAAACACCATATATTTT.

The chain has TRBV19 and TRBJ2-4; 8 bases match TRBD1. This CDR3 is built from 15 residues. J gave up 6 bases and V 4 bases, and 8 bases lay outside the gene matches. Germline CDR1 reads LNHDA; CDR2 reads SQIVND (reference sequence). The CDR3 loop reads CASSTRQGAGNIQYF. CDR3 in DNA: TGTGCCAGTAGTACGCGTCAGGGGGCAGGAAACATTCAGTACTTC. The full variable domain, completed using reference TRBV19 and TRBJ2-4, is DGGITQSPKYLFRKEGQNVTLSCEQNLNHDAMYWYRQDPGQGLRLIYYSQIVNDFQKGDIAEGYSVSREKKESFPLTVTSAQKNPTAFYLCASSTRQGAGNIQYFGAGTRLSVL.

V is TRBV2 and J is TRBJ1-1; D is unclear. Trimming shortened V by 6 bases and J by 0 bases, and 14 bases separated the two germline ends. CDR3 size: 15 residues. Germline CDR1 and CDR2: SNHLY and FYNNEI. CDR3 region: CASRGGLFMNTEAFF. The CDR3 region has the DNA TGTGCCAGCAGGGGTGGGCTATTCATGAACACTGAAGCTTTCTTT.

This clone appeared a few times. The chain links TRBV9 to TRBJ2-5; D not resolved. This CDR3 spans 14 amino acids. The V end lost 2 bases, the J end lost 1 base, and 9 bases lay between the germline ends. In germline, CDR1 is SGDLS, CDR2 YYNGEE. The CDR3 sequence is CASSVGGRQETQYF. CDR3 nucleotides: TGTGCCAGCAGCGTTGGCGGTCGCCAAGAGACCCAGTACTTC.

This sequence joins TRBV30 and TRBJ2-1; tentatively, D is TRBD2 (6 bases). The CDR3 covers 14 residues. Germline values: CDR1 GTSNPN, CDR2 SVGIG (reference sequence). V was shortened by 4 bases and J by 0 bases, with 10 bases between the two germline ends. The CDR3 spells CAWTRGSSYNEQFF. The CDR3 nucleotides read TGTGCCTGGACACGGGGGAGCTCCTACAATGAGCAGTTCTTC.

V usage is TRBV10-2 and J usage is TRBJ2-1; 10 nucleotides agree with TRBD2. Germline trimming cut 8 bases from V and 9 bases from J; bases unmatched to any gene: 16. The germline CDR1 and CDR2 sequences are WSHSY and SAAADI. The CDR3 sequence is 16 residues long. The DNA of the CDR3 is TGCGCCAGCCTCACGCTAGCGGGAGCAGTAAAGGGTGAGCAGTTCTTC. Residues: CASLTLAGAVKGEQFF.

The chain recombines TRBV7-8 with TRBJ1-1; weak D call: TRBD1 (5 bases). The CDR3 is 13 residues long. Germline CDR1 and CDR2: SGHVS and FQNEAQ. V lost 7 bases to trimming and J lost 0 bases, with 9 bases between them. CDR3 nucleotide sequence: TGTGCCAGCACCCAGACAGTGAACACTGAAGCTTTCTTT. Translation gives CASTQTVNTEAFF.

CDR3 DNA: TGCGCCAGCAGCTTAGGACAGGGAAGTCAGCCCCAGCATTTT. It encodes CASSLGQGSQPQHF. This sequence joins TRBV5-1 and TRBJ1-5; 8 bases map to TRBD1. Germline CDR1 SGHRS, CDR2 YFSETQ. This CDR3 has 14 amino acids. After removal of 2 bases from V and 6 bases from J, the junction contained 4 bases not matched to a gene.

V usage is TRBV6-5 and J usage is TRBJ2-7; 7 bases line up with TRBD2. CDR1 and CDR2 from the germline V gene are MNHEY and SVGAGI. The CDR3 runs 13 residues. V was pared by 2 bases and J by 5 bases, with 3 bases of the junction left unmatched. The CDR3 loop reads CASSYPAGNEQYF. The DNA of the CDR3 is TGTGCCAGCAGTTACCCAGCGGGGAACGAGCAGTACTTC.

This clone was detected once. The chain links TRBV4-1 to TRBJ2-1; 8 bases agree with TRBD2. CDR3 length: 17 amino acids. The germline V gene has CDR1 MGHRA and CDR2 YSYEKL. V trimming: 1 base; J trimming: 4 bases; junction bases outside the gene matches: 9. CDR3 region: CASSQGPGGPGYNEQFF. The CDR3 DNA reads as TGCGCCAGCAGCCAAGGCCCGGGAGGGCCTGGATACAATGAGCAGTTCTTC.

V and J are TRBV29-1 and TRBJ2-3, with TRBD2 identical over 9 bases. This CDR3 is 14 amino acids long. V dropped 3 bases and J dropped 5; count of bases not matched to a gene: 6. Germline CDR1 SQVTM, CDR2 ANQGSEA. CDR3 protein: CSVDAGGFRDTQYF. CDR3 DNA: TGCAGCGTTGATGCGGGAGGGTTTAGAGATACGCAGTATTTT.